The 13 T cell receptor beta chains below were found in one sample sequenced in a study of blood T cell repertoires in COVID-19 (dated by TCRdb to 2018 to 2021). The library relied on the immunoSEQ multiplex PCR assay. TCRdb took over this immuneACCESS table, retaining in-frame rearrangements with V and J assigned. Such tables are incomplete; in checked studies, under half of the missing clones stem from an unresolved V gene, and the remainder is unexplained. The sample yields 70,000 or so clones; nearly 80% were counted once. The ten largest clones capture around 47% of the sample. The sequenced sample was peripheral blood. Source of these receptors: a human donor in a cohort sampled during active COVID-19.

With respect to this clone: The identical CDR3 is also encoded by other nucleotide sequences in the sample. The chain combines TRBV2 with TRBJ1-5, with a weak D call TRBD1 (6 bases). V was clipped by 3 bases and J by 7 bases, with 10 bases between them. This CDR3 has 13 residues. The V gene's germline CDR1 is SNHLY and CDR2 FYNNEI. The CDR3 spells CASSEAGVQPQHF. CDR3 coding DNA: TGTGCCAGCAGTGAGGCAGGGGTACAGCCCCAGCATTTT.

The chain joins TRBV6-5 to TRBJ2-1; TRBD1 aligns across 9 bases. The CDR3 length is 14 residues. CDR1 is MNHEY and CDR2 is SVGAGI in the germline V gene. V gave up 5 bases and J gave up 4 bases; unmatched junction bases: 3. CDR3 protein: CASSRDRDYNEQFF. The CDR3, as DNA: TGTGCCAGCAGTCGGGACAGGGATTACAATGAGCAGTTCTTC.

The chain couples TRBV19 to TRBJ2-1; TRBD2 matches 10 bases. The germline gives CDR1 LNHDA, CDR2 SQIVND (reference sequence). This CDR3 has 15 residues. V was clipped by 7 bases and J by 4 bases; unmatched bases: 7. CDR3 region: CASTPLAGAYNEQFF. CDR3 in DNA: TGTGCCAGTACCCCCCTAGCGGGGGCGTACAATGAGCAGTTCTTC.

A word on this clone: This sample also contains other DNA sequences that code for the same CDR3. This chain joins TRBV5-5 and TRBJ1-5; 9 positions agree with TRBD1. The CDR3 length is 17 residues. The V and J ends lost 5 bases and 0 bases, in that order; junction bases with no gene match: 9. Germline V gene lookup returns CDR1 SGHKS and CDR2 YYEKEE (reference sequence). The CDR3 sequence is CASSAGTGSFSNQPQHF. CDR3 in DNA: TGTGCCAGCAGTGCCGGGACAGGGAGTTTTAGCAATCAGCCCCAGCATTTT.

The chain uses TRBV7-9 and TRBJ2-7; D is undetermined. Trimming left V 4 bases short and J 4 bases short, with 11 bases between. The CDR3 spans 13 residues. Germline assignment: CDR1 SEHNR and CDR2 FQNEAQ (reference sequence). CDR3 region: CASSSDTKYEQYF. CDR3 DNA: TGTGCCAGCAGCTCTGACACGAAATACGAGCAGTACTTC.

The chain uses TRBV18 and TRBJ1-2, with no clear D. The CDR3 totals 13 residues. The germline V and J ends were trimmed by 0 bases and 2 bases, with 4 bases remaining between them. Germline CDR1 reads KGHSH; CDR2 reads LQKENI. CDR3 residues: CASSPPENYGYTF. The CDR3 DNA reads TGTGCCAGCTCACCACCCGAGAACTATGGCTACACCTTC. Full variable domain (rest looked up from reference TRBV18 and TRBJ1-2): NAGVMQNPRHLVRRRGQEARLRCSPMKGHSHVYWYRQLPEEGLKFMVYLQKENIIDESGMPKERFSAEFPKEGPSILRIQQVVRGDSAAYFCASSPPENYGYTFGSGTRLTVV.

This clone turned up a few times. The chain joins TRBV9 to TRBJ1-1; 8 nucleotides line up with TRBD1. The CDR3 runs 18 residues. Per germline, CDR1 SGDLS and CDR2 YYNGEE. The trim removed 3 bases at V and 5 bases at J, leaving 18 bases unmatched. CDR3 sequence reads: CASSALGQGRSRSTEAFF. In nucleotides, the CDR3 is TGTGCCAGCAGCGCCCTAGGACAGGGTCGGTCACGGTCAACTGAAGCTTTCTTT.

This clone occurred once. The CDR3 coding sequence is TGTGCCACCAGTGATTTGAGCAGGGGAAGGACCGGGGAGCTGTTTTTT. It encodes CATSDLSRGRTGELFF. The chain has TRBV24-1 and TRBJ2-2; tentative D call: TRBD1 (6 bases). V shed 0 bases and J shed 5 bases, with 12 bases lying between them. CDR1 is KGHDR and CDR2 is SFDVKD in the germline V gene. CDR3 size: 16 residues.

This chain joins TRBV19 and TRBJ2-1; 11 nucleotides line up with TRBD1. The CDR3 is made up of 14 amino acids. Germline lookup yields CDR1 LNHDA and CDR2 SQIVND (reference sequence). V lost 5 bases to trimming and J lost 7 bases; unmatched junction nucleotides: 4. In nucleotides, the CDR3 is TGTGCCAGTAGTCCGGGGGACAGGGGGAATGAGCAGTTCTTC. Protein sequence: CASSPGDRGNEQFF.

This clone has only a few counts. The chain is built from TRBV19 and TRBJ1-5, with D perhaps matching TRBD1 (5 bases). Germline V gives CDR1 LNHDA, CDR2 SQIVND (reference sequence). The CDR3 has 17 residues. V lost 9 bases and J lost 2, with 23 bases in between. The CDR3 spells CASTPKGGALGNQPQHF. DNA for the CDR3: TGTGCCAGCACCCCCAAAGGAGGGGCTTTGGGCAATCAGCCCCAGCATTTT.

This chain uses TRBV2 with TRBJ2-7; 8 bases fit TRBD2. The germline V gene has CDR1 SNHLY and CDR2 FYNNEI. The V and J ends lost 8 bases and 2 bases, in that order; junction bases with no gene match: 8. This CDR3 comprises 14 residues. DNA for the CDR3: TGTGCCAGCGGAACTAGCGGCGCCGCCTACGAGCAGTACTTC. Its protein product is CASGTSGAAYEQYF.

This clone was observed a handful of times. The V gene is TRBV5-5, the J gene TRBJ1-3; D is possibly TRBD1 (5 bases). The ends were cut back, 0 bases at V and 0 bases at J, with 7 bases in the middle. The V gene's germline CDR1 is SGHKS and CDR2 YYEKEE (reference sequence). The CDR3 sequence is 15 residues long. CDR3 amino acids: CASSLEQVSGNTIYF. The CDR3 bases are TGTGCCAGCAGCTTGGAACAGGTCTCTGGAAACACCATATATTTT. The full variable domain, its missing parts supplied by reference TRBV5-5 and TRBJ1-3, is DAGVTQSPTHLIKTRGQQVTLRCSPISGHKSVSWYQQVLGQGPQFIFQYYEKEERGRGNFPDRFSARQFPNYSSELNVNALLLGDSALYLCASSLEQVSGNTIYFGEGSWLTVV.

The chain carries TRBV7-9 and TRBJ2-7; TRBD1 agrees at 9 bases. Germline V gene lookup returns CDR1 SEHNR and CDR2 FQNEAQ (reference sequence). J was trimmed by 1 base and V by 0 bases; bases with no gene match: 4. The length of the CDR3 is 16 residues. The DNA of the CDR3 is TGTGCCAGCAGCTTAGCTCTTGGACAGGGGTCCTACGAGCAGTACTTC. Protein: CASSLALGQGSYEQYF.